Below, 17 T cell receptor beta chains from the same sample are listed, as sequenced in a study of T cell clonality in common variable immunodeficiency. Measured with immunoSEQ multiplex PCR; TCRdb has only the in-frame clones, and not every one. This set yields 30,000 to 40,000 clones and no singletons; the top ten hold roughly 3%. Sequences were obtained from peripheral blood mononuclear cells. These receptors all stem from a person aged 18 to 75 in good health.

This clone was seen repeatedly, ten times or more. From the germline J gene comes the end of the CDR3, since the read stops 3 residues before it. J is TRBJ1-1 and V is TRBV7-9, with D possibly TRBD1 on 6 matching bases. Germline CDR1 SEHNR, CDR2 FQNEAQ (reference sequence). The CDR3 extends over 14 amino acids. Trimming shortened V by 5 bases and J by 2 bases, and 12 bases separated the two germline ends. The part of the CDR3 DNA that was read is TGTGCCAGCAGCCCTCCAGGGGTAAACACTGAA. Translation: CASSPPGVNTE. From start to end, the CDR3 is CASSPPGVNTEAFF. The whole variable domain, filled in from reference TRBV7-9 and TRBJ1-1, reads DTGVSQNPRHKITKRGQNVTFRCDPISEHNRLYWYRQTLGQGPEFLTYFQNEAQLEKSRLLSDRFSAERPKGSFSTLEIQRTEQGDSAMYLCASSPPGVNTEAFFGQGTRLTVV.

This clone was seen ten or more times. The sequenced fragment ends 3 residues before the CDR3 boundary, so the rest is inferred from the germline J gene. The chain combines TRBV9 with TRBJ2-6; 8 bases map to TRBD1. This CDR3 region has 15 residues. V lost 4 bases to trimming and J lost 2 bases; unmatched junction nucleotides: 2. The germline CDR1 and CDR2 sequences are SGDLS and YYNGEE. The CDR3 is CASSPDRAGANVLTF. The covered CDR3 bases are TGTGCCAGCAGCCCGGACAGGGCTGGGGCCAACGTC.

This clone was recorded many times. The read terminates 3 residues before the CDR3 end, so the remaining end is supplied by the germline J gene. V and J are TRBV13 and TRBJ2-3, with 7 bases aligning to TRBD1. CDR3 size: 15 residues. Per germline, CDR1 PRHDT and CDR2 FYEKMQ (reference sequence). The V segment lost 5 bases and the J segment 2 bases; nucleotides outside the gene matches: 7. The CDR3 here is CASSPRQGLTDTQYF. The covered CDR3 bases are TGTGCCAGCAGCCCCCGACAGGGTCTCACAGATACG.

This clone is deemed medium-sized. Sequencing ends 3 residues short of the CDR3 end; the germline J gene provides the rest. This rearrangement joins TRBV6-1 to TRBJ2-7, with D maybe TRBD2 (6 bases). This CDR3 contains 15 residues. Between the trimmed V and J ends, which lost 7 bases and 0 bases, there was a span of 16 bases. Looked up from germline, CDR1 is MNHNS and CDR2 is SASEGT. The sequenced part of the CDR3 DNA is TGTGCCAGCACTGATTCCCCGACTAGCTCCTACGAG. This sequence encodes CASTDSPTSSYE. The whole CDR3 is CASTDSPTSSYEQYF.

In its sample, this clone was seen many times. The read falls 3 residues short of the CDR3 end, and the missing part is taken from the germline J gene. The chain couples TRBV13 to TRBJ2-3, with 9 bases aligning to TRBD2. The V gene's germline CDR1 is PRHDT and CDR2 FYEKMQ (reference sequence). Trimming took 5 bases from V and 1 from J; bases not matched to a gene: 4. The CDR3 is 15 residues long. The sequenced part of the CDR3 DNA is TGTGCCAGCAGCGGCCTAGCGGGGCGCACAGATACG. Translation gives CASSGLAGRTDT. The entire CDR3 protein reads CASSGLAGRTDTQYF.

This clone was recorded many times. The read is 3 residues too short to cover the CDR3 end, so that end is filled in from the germline J gene. V and J are TRBV18 and TRBJ2-6; D gene uncertain. This CDR3 comprises 15 residues. Trimming stripped 0 bases from V and 0 bases from J, with 3 bases between. CDR1 is KGHSH and CDR2 is LQKENI in the germline V gene. This chain's CDR3 is CASSPPISGANVLTF. The DNA read from the CDR3 is TGTGCCAGCTCACCACCTATCTCTGGGGCCAACGTC.

This clone was seen many times. The read ends 3 residues shy of where the CDR3 ends; the end is completed using the germline J gene. The J gene is TRBJ1-6, the V gene TRBV29-1; weak D call: TRBD1 (6 bases). CDR1 and CDR2 (germline): SQVTM, ANQGSEA. Trimming took 0 bases from V and 7 from J, leaving 16 bases between them. The CDR3 totals 16 residues. The CDR3 here is CSVEDDKDSPNSPLHF. The covered CDR3 bases are TGCAGCGTTGAAGATGATAAGGACAGTCCAAATTCACCC.

In this sample, this clone turned up many times. The read is 3 residues too short to cover the CDR3 end, so that end is filled in from the germline J gene. The chain combines TRBV5-1 with TRBJ2-1, with D uncertain. Germline CDR1 and CDR2: SGHRS and YFSETQ. Trimming took 2 bases from V and 6 from J, leaving 9 bases between them. This CDR3 is built from 13 residues. The covered CDR3 bases are TGCGCCAGCAGCTTTAAGGGTTTCAATGAG. Encoded protein: CASSFKGFNE. The CDR3, in full, reads CASSFKGFNEQFF.

This clone was observed many times. The read comes to an end 3 residues before the CDR3 does, leaving the germline J gene to fill in the end. The V gene is TRBV19, the J gene TRBJ2-2; perhaps TRBD2 as D (5 bases). Germline CDR1 LNHDA, CDR2 SQIVND (reference sequence). The V gene lost 5 bases and the J gene lost 2 bases, with 9 bases spanning the gap. This CDR3 is built from 14 residues. The sequenced CDR3 bases are TGTGCCAGTAGTCCCAGGACTAACACCGGGGAG. Encoded protein: CASSPRTNTGE. The full CDR3 protein is CASSPRTNTGELFF.

This clone was counted many times. The CDR3 end is not reached by the read, which stops 3 residues before it; the germline J gene fills it in. The chain is built from TRBV4-1 and TRBJ2-6, with D perhaps TRBD1 (6 bases). V shed 1 base and J shed 4 bases, with 17 bases lying between them. Germline V gene sequence: CDR1 MGHRA, CDR2 YSYEKL. The CDR3 runs 18 residues. Incomplete CDR3 DNA: TGCGCCAGCAGCCAAGCCTCCTCAGGGGCCTCGGGGGCCAACGTC. Residues: CASSQASSGASGANV. The entire CDR3 sequence reads CASSQASSGASGANVLTF.

Ten or more counts support this clone. Coverage ceases 3 residues before the CDR3 finishes, and the germline J gene fills in the end. The chain links TRBV2 to TRBJ2-1, with D perhaps TRBD2 (6 bases). This CDR3 is 14 amino acids long. V was pared by 5 bases and J by 7 bases, with 15 bases between. The germline CDR1 and CDR2 sequences are SNHLY and FYNNEI. The CDR3 here is CASSWGDPGNEQFF. The covered CDR3 bases are TGTGCCAGCAGTTGGGGGGACCCCGGGAATGAG.

This clone appeared many times. The read gets to within 3 residues of the CDR3 end, and the germline J gene fills in the rest. The rearrangement links TRBV28 to TRBJ1-3, with a tentative D call TRBD1 (5 bases). V lost 7 bases, J lost 2 bases, and 12 bases lay in between. This CDR3 has 14 residues. Germline V gene data show CDR1 as MDHEN and CDR2 as SYDVKM. Incomplete CDR3 DNA: TGTGCCAGCACCAACGGGGGAACTGGAAACACC. Translating it yields CASTNGGTGNT. The complete CDR3 sequence is CASTNGGTGNTIYF.

This clone was detected ten times or more. From the germline J gene comes the end of the CDR3, since the read stops 3 residues before it. The J gene is TRBJ1-1, the V gene TRBV7-2; D gene unclear. The ends were cut back, 2 bases at V and 3 bases at J, with 7 bases in the middle. The length of the CDR3 is 13 residues. Looked up from germline, CDR1 is SGHTA and CDR2 is FQGNSA. CDR3 DNA (partial): TGTGCCAGCAGCTTATTAGGGCACACTGAA. As protein: CASSLLGHTE. The entire CDR3 is CASSLLGHTEAFF.

There are many counts of this clone. From the germline J gene comes the end of the CDR3, since the read stops 3 residues before it. This chain connects TRBV10-3 to TRBJ1-2; D not certain. Germline lookup yields CDR1 ENHRY and CDR2 SYGVKD. V was clipped by 2 bases and J by 0 bases, with 19 bases between them. This CDR3 has 18 residues. The sequenced part of the CDR3 DNA is TGTGCCATCAGTGAGAGGAGCTGGACTCCTGAAGCTAACTATGGC. It specifies CAISERSWTPEANYG. The CDR3 in its entirety is CAISERSWTPEANYGYTF.

In this sample, this clone turned up many times. From the germline J gene comes the end of the CDR3, since the read stops 3 residues before it. The chain carries TRBV19 and TRBJ2-1; 10 positions match TRBD2. V lost 5 bases to trimming and J lost 9 bases; unmatched junction nucleotides: 4. CDR1 and CDR2 from the germline V gene are LNHDA and SQIVND (reference sequence). The CDR3 length is 13 residues. Incomplete CDR3 DNA: TGTGCCAGTAGTTTCGGGACTAGCGCTGAG. Its translation is CASSFGTSAE. The full CDR3 protein is CASSFGTSAEQFF.

This clone was seen at least ten times. The read finishes 3 residues shy of the CDR3 end, and the germline J gene is used to complete it. The chain uses TRBV14 and TRBJ1-3; 7 nucleotides agree with TRBD1. CDR3 size: 15 residues. Trimming cost V 1 base and J 1 base; bases outside gene matches: 1. Germline CDR1 reads SGHDN; CDR2 reads FVKESK. The CDR3 DNA, read in part, is TGTGCCAGCAGCCAAGGACAGGGTTCTGGAAACACC. It codes for CASSQGQGSGNT. The CDR3 reads in full as CASSQGQGSGNTIYF.

The sample holds many counts of this clone. Sequencing ends 3 residues short of the CDR3 end; the germline J gene provides the rest. This sequence joins TRBV4-1 and TRBJ2-7, with a tentative D call TRBD2 (5 bases). The CDR3 covers 14 residues. CDR1 is MGHRA and CDR2 is YSYEKL in the germline V gene. V lost 0 bases to trimming and J lost 1 base, with 7 bases between them. The CDR3: CASSQESGSYEQYF. The part of the CDR3 DNA that was read is TGCGCCAGCAGCCAAGAATCGGGGTCCTACGAG.